Reported below is one T cell receptor beta chain. Its antigen is not yet known. No base-level quality is on record; no much larger clone is a single base apart. Spanning cysteine to phenylalanine, the CDR3 consists of 15 amino acids. The entry retains the CDR3 DNA only, 45 bases that are in frame from base 1. Trimming takes 4 bases off V and 2 bases off J; junction bases not matched to a gene: 3. In the germline V gene, CDR1 corresponds to ENHRY and CDR2 to SYGVKD. Sequencing used an Illumina HiSeq 2500. Quantitative 5'-RACE with molecular barcodes was the method used to prepare the TCR beta libraries. Concerning the study's data processing: A new computational method based on a probabilistic model of VDJ rearrangement was used to identify disease-linked TCR variants. TCRdb cleaned the public reads at Q25 with fastp, built clones with MiXCR and kept in-frame beta chains. Entries are consolidated by CDR3 protein sequence, retaining the most common genes and DNA. The V and J calls reflect TCRdb's pipeline rather than the authors' work. In this sample the table shows 250,000 or so distinct CDR3 sequences, more than 20% of which occur a single time. About 0.6% of the sample comes from the top ten.

The data originate from a study of CD8 T cells in ankylosing spondylitis (dated by TCRdb to about 2017). With regard to the full study: T cell receptor beta repertoires were profiled in healthy donors and ankylosing spondylitis patients so that disease-linked TCR variants could be found. The full study cohort comprised 20 to 30 ankylosing spondylitis patients and around 100 healthy donors. Peripheral blood was sampled, and synovial fluid was additionally collected from ankylosing spondylitis patients.

Broad study findings and their caveats: A TCR beta motif of roughly 8 highly homologous amino acid variants appeared characteristic of blood from ankylosing spondylitis patients. Some TCR beta motif variants had previously been reported in synovial fluid and blood of reactive arthritis patients, which suggested common disease-initiation mechanisms. The disease-linked clones were reported as significantly enriched in matched synovial fluid samples from ankylosing spondylitis patients. The disease-linked clones showed a CD8+ phenotype and occurred at relatively low frequencies in peripheral blood.

Sequencing was performed on blood, either unsorted or a sorted T cell fraction (not recorded which). This sequence uses TRBV10-3 and TRBJ2-7; 12 central nucleotides agree with TRBD1. The clonotype originates from a male donor with ankylosing spondylitis or in good health (not recorded which). The CDR3 protein is CAISGGTGGTYEQYF. Read as DNA, the sequence is TGTGCCATCAGTGGTGGGACAGGGGGCACCTACGAGCAGTACTTC.